A selection of T cell receptor beta chains follows, all from one sample in a study of T cell responses to AZD1222 COVID-19 vaccine. The table came from immunoSEQ multiplex PCR; TCRdb's copy has only in-frame clones and leaves some out. This sample has 65,000 to 80,000 clones, with 92% found just once. The specimen was peripheral blood, collected on day 0 of MenACWY control vaccination. The receptor source for this set is an adult in good health. CDR3s include the opening cysteine and the closing phenylalanine or tryptophan. The order of the fields is D gene, J gene, V gene, CDR3 DNA, CDR3 protein. A D gene is named only where the DNA matches it firmly.

.	TRBJ2-1	TRBV27	TGTGCCAGCAGTGTATCAAAAAATGAGCAGTTCTTC	CASSVSKNEQFF
.	TRBJ1-2	TRBV6-6	TGTGCCAGTTTACGGGCAGGTGAGGACTATGGCTACACCTTC	CASLRAGEDYGYTF
TRBD1	TRBJ1-5	TRBV2	TGTGCCAGCAGTGTTGGGACAGGGCCCAATCAGCCCCAGCATTTT	CASSVGTGPNQPQHF
.	TRBJ1-4	TRBV19	TGTGCCAGTAGTACCGACCTTGAAAAACTGTTTTTT	CASSTDLEKLFF
TRBD1	TRBJ2-7	TRBV28	TGTGCCAGCAGTACTGGACAGGGGGCCTACGAGCAGTACTTC	CASSTGQGAYEQYF
TRBD1	TRBJ2-2	TRBV24-1	TGTGCCACCAGAGCAGGGACAGGAGACACCGGGGAGCTGTTTTTT	CATRAGTGDTGELFF
.	TRBJ2-5	TRBV28	TGTGCCAGCAGTCAGGCTATAGAGACCCAGTACTTC	CASSQAIETQYF
.	TRBJ1-2	TRBV24-1	TGTGCCACCAGTGATTTCGGCAGGGATGGCTACACCTTC	CATSDFGRDGYTF
.	TRBJ1-3	TRBV28	TGTGCCAGCAGTTTACACACAGCGGGAAACACCATATATTTT	CASSLHTAGNTIYF
TRBD2	TRBJ2-1	TRBV9	TGTGCCAGCAGCGTATTTGGAGCGGGGGGGCCAAAAGAGCAGTTCTTC	CASSVFGAGGPKEQFF
.	TRBJ2-3	TRBV19	TGTGCCAGTAGCAGAGACAGCCGCACAGATACGCAGTATTTT	CASSRDSRTDTQYF
TRBD1	TRBJ2-7	TRBV10-3	TGTGCCATCAGCGCCACCGGGACAGTAACCTACGAGCAGTACTTC	CAISATGTVTYEQYF
.	TRBJ1-1	TRBV7-9	TGTGCCAGCAGCTTCTACACTGAAGCTTTCTTT	CASSFYTEAFF
.	TRBJ1-2	TRBV6-5	TGTGCCAGCAGGGGAGACATTTTGGACGGCTACACCTTC	CASRGDILDGYTF
.	TRBJ2-2	TRBV13	TGTGCCAGCAGCGGCAGCTTGACGAACACCGGGGAGCTGTTTTTT	CASSGSLTNTGELFF
.	TRBJ1-6	TRBV21-1	TGTGCCAGCAGCACGACAGGGTCTCGATCACCCCTCCACTTT	CASSTTGSRSPLHF